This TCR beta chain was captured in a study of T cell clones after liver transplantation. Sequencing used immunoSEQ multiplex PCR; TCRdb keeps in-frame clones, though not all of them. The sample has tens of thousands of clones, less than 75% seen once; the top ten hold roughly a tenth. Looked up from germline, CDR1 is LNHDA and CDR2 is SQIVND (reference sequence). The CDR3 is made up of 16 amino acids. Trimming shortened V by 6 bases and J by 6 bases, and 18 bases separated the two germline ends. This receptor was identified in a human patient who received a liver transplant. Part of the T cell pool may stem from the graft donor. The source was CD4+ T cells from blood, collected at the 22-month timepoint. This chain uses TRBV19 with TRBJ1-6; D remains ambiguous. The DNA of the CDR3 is TGTGCCAGTAGCCCGGAAAGAAGGCTGAGTAATTCACCCCTCCACTTT. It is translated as CASSPERRLSNSPLHF.